This T cell receptor beta chain is drawn from a study of T-cell memory formation after mild COVID-19. Study-level points and caveats: Researchers report contracting CD4+ clones mostly in CM and EM, with CD8+ clones in EMRA. Pre-infection memory showed some responding clones, and this suggested that cross-reactive memory joined. Clones contracting over day 15 to 85 were CD4/CD8 balanced, with later expanders leaning CD4+.

As concerns this clonotype: As yet, its antigen is unknown.

V dropped 5 bases and J dropped 1 base, with 12 bases sitting between them. This CDR3 is built from 15 residues. CDR1 and CDR2 from the germline V gene are MNHNS and SASEGT. 5'RACE, which relied on constant-segment primers, yielded TCR alpha and TCR beta cDNA libraries carrying sample barcodes and UMIs. One entry per CDR3 protein results from TCRdb running MiXCR on the 5' RACE reads. The sample includes hundreds of thousands of distinct CDR3 sequences, about 15% of them seen just once. Source material: PBMCs or a T cell subset sorted from them (not recorded which). The V and J genes are TRBV6-1 and TRBJ1-5, with D unclear. This sequence was found in a man aged 18 to 29 who had mild COVID-19 (a few samples of this study predate the infection). Cell type and time point are not known. DNA of the CDR3: TGTGCCAGCAGTTCTTACGGCGGGAGCAATCAGCCCCAGCATTTT. Protein product: CASSSYGGSNQPQHF.